This entry describes one T cell receptor (beta chain). This CDR3 is built from 14 residues. From germline, CDR1 is MNHEY and CDR2 SMNVEV (reference sequence). V was clipped by 6 bases and J by 6 bases, with 15 bases between them. The data were produced by immunoSEQ multiplex PCR, yet TCRdb's version contains in-frame clones alone and is incomplete. The data hold around 700,000 clones, with about two thirds observed a single time. These data originate in a study of shared clonotypes between healthy human individuals. CD4+ cells were split into CD45RA+ naive and CD45RA-negative memory subsets. The sequencing input was memory CD4+ T cells sorted from blood. Subset noted: CD45RA-negative fraction. The TCR sequence derives from a woman in her 30s in good health. This chain joins TRBV27 and TRBJ1-5, with D possibly being TRBD1 (6 bases). The CDR3 bases are TGTGCCAGCAGATTACAGGGTAGTGGTCAGCCCCAGCATTTT. It is translated as CASRLQGSGQPQHF.